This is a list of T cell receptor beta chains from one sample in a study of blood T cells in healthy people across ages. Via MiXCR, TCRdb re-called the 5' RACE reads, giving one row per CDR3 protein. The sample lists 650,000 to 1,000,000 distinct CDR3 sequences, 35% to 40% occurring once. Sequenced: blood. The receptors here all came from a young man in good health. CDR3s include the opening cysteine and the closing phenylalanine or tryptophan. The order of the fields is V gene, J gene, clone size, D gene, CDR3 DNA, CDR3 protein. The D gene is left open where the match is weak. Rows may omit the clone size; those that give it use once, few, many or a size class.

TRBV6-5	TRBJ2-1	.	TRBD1	TGTGCCAGCAGTTACACGTCGGACAGGGATACCTCCTACGAGCAGTTCTTC	CASSYTSDRDTSYEQFF
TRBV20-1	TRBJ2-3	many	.	TGCAGTGCTAGAGATGGGGACCGAGACACAGATACGCAGTATTTT	CSARDGDRDTDTQYF
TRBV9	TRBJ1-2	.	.	TGTGCCAGCAGCCGTAATACAGCGAACTATGGCTACACCTTC	CASSRNTANYGYTF
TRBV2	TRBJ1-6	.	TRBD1	TGTGCCAGCAGACCCGGGACAGGGAATCGTTCACCCCTCCACTTT	CASRPGTGNRSPLHF
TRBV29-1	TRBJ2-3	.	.	TGCAGCGTTTATTCCGACGGGGCGACAGATACGCAGTATTTT	CSVYSDGATDTQYF
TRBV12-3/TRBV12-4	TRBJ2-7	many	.	TGTGCCAGCAGTTTACCCGACAGAGGGTCCGAGCAGTACTTC	CASSLPDRGSEQYF
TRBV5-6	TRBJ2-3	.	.	TGTGCCAGCAGCTTTAGGCTAGCGCATGTCACAGATACGCAGTATTTT	CASSFRLAHVTDTQYF
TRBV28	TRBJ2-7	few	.	TGTGCCAGCAGTAATGTGTTCCCCTACGAGCAGTACTTC	CASSNVFPYEQYF
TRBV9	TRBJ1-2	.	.	TGTGCCAGCAGCCCTCGCCATAACAGACAGGTCCGCTACACCTTC	CASSPRHNRQVRYTF
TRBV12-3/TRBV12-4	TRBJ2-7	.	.	TGTGCCAGCAGCTCACGCGGGGGCCCCTCCTACAATGAGCAGTACTTC	CASSSRGGPSYNEQYF
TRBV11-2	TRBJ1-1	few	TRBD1	TGTGCCAGCAGCTTACGGACAGGGATGACTGAAGCTTTCTTT	CASSLRTGMTEAFF
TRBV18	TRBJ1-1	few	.	TGTGCCAGCTCACCACCGGGACGGATGAACACTGAAGCTTTCTTT	CASSPPGRMNTEAFF
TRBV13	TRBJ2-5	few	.	TGTGCCAGCAGCGCCGGGACTTTTCAAGAGACCCAGTACTTC	CASSAGTFQETQYF
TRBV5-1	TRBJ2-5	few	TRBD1	TGCGCCAGCAGCTTGGGACAGGGTTTCGAGACCCAGTACTTC	CASSLGQGFETQYF
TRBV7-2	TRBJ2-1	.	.	TGTGCCAGCAGCGAGGGGGATTCAGGGTCGTTCTTC	CASSEGDSGSFF
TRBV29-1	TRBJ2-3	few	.	TGCAGCGTTGAACAGGGTCGGACTTTCGATACGCAGTATTTT	CSVEQGRTFDTQYF
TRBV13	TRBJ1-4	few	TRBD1	TGTGCCAGCAGCCCTCAGGGGGCTACGGCTGAAAAACTGTTTTTT	CASSPQGATAEKLFF
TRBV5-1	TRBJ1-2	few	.	TGCGCCAGCAGCTTGGCTTCTGGAGGGGGGAACTATGGCTACACCTTC	CASSLASGGGNYGYTF
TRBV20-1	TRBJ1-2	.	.	TGCAGTGCCCTTAGCCATCTGGACTATGGCTACACCTTC	CSALSHLDYGYTF
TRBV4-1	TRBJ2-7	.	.	TGCGCCAGCAGTCCCCTGGGGGTCCGAGATGAGCAGTACTTC	CASSPLGVRDEQYF
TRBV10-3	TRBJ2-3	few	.	TGTGCCATCAGTGAGGAAGTGTTGGGAGATACGCAGTATTTT	CAISEEVLGDTQYF
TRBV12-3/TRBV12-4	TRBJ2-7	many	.	TGTGCCAGCAGTCCAGGGACATCCTACGAGCAGTACTTC	CASSPGTSYEQYF
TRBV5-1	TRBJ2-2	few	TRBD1	TGCGCCAGCAGCGAGGGACAGGGTACCATTCAGGACACCGGGGAGCTGTTTTTT	CASSEGQGTIQDTGELFF
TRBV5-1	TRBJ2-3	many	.	TGCGCCAGCAGCTTCGCCTTCACAGATACGCAGTATTTT	CASSFAFTDTQYF
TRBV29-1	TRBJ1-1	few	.	TGCAGCGTTGATACAGGGACTTATTCTTTAACTGAAGCTTTCTTT	CSVDTGTYSLTEAFF
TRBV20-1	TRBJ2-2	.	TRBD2	TGCAGTGCTACCCAAGCGGGGGAGGCGACCGGGGAGCTGTTTTTT	CSATQAGEATGELFF
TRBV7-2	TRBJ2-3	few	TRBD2	TGTGCCAGCAGCGCGGGACTACATCTATCTGGTACGCAGTATTTT	CASSAGLHLSGTQYF
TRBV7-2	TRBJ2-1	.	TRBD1	TGTGCCAGCAGCTTAGGGACAGGGAGTGAGGGTGAGCAGTTCTTC	CASSLGTGSEGEQFF
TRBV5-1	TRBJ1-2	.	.	TGCGCCAGCAGCTTGGAGTCAGGGCAGAGCGGCTATGGCTACACCTTC	CASSLESGQSGYGYTF
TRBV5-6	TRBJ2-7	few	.	TGTGCCAGCAGCTTGAGTGGGGCAGCGAGGACCTACGAGCAGTACTTC	CASSLSGAARTYEQYF
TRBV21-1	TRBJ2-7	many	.	TGTGCCAGCGGACCCGTTATAGGTACCCGTAGGTCCTACGAGCAGTACTTC	CASGPVIGTRRSYEQYF
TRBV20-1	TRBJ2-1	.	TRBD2	TGCAGTGCTAGAGATCCAGCGGGGAAGGTTAATAAGCAGTTCTTC	CSARDPAGKVNKQFF
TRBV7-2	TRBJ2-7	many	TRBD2	TGTGCCAGCAGCTTAGTGGGACTAGGATTAGGCGAGCAGTACTTC	CASSLVGLGLGEQYF
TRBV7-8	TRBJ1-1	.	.	TGTGCCAGCAGCTTAGCAGGAACTATGAACACTGAAGCTTTCTTT	CASSLAGTMNTEAFF
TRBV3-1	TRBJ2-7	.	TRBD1	TGTGCCAGCAACCAAGGACAGGGTCCCTACGAGCAGTACTTC	CASNQGQGPYEQYF
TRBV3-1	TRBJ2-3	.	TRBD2	TGTGCCAGCAGCCAAGGGAGCGGGGGCACAGATACGCAGTATTTT	CASSQGSGGTDTQYF
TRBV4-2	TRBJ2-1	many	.	TGTGCCAGCAGCCAAGACTATCAGGACCATGAGCAGTTCTTC	CASSQDYQDHEQFF
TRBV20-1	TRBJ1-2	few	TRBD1	TGCAGTGCTGAAACAGGGGGTATTGGCTACACCTTC	CSAETGGIGYTF
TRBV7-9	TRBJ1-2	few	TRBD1	TGTGCCAGCAGCTTAGGGACAGGGACTCTTGGCTACACCTTC	CASSLGTGTLGYTF
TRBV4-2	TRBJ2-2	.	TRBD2	TGTGCCAGCAGCCAAGATCCCGGGGCGGCGGGGGCCGGGGAGCTGTTTTTT	CASSQDPGAAGAGELFF